This is a list of T cell receptor beta chains from one sample in a study of blood T cells in healthy people across ages. Each CDR3 protein gets one entry after TCRdb re-called the 5' RACE reads with MiXCR. The profile covers roughly 2 million distinct CDR3 sequences, with less than 50% appearing a single time and over 2% taken by the ten largest. Sample: blood. Receptors were obtained from a woman aged 40-49 years in good health. Each CDR3 is given with its conserved first and last residue. A D gene is named only where the DNA matches it firmly. Size is omitted from some rows. Given values are once, few, many or a class for expanded clones.

j_call clone_size d_call v_call cdr3_nt cdr3_aa
TRBJ2-7 NA NA TRBV6-5 TGTGCCAGCAGTCGGGGGGCGGATATTACCTACGAGCAGTACTTC CASSRGADITYEQYF
TRBJ2-5 NA NA TRBV7-2 TGTGCCAGCGGCTTAAATGGAGGCGGCGGGGAGACCCAGTACTTC CASGLNGGGGETQYF
TRBJ2-1 few TRBD1 TRBV7-9 TGTGCCAGCAGCTTCGGACAGGGGGCAACTACGGGGAATGAGCAGTTCTTC CASSFGQGATTGNEQFF
TRBJ2-7 NA TRBD1 TRBV12-3/TRBV12-4 TGTGCCAGCAAAGCGACAGGGTACTACGAGCAGTACTTC CASKATGYYEQYF
TRBJ1-1 NA TRBD1 TRBV12-3/TRBV12-4 TGTGCCAGCAGTCCCGACTTTTGGGACAGAGCATTCCTGAACACTGAAGCTTTCTTT CASSPDFWDRAFLNTEAFF
TRBJ2-6 few NA TRBV7-2 TGTGCCAGCACCCTAAAGACACTGAAAGGAGAGGGGGCCAACGTCCTGACTTTC CASTLKTLKGEGANVLTF
TRBJ2-7 NA TRBD1 TRBV20-1 TGCAGTGCGCCTGGACAGGGGGCGAACGAGCAGTACTTC CSAPGQGANEQYF
TRBJ1-2 NA NA TRBV12-3/TRBV12-4 TGTGCCAGCAGGGAGCCGCCCTGGAACTACACCTTC CASREPPWNYTF
TRBJ1-2 NA NA TRBV24-1 TGTGCCACCAGTGAGATGGACAGTTCCTATGGCTACACCTTC CATSEMDSSYGYTF
TRBJ2-1 NA TRBD2 TRBV20-1 TGCAGTGCTGGTCGACGAGCGGGGACCTACAATGAGCAGTTCTTC CSAGRRAGTYNEQFF